Described below is a single TCR beta chain sequence and its context. The antigen remains undetermined. This sample was taken from a study of T cell responses to AZD1222 COVID-19 vaccine. Findings and limits, study-wide: Spike as a whole was targeted by vaccine-associated CD4 TCRs, dominant at 160-218 and 743-854.

The protocol was immunoSEQ multiplex PCR, while the TCRdb copy is restricted to in-frame clones and leaves out a portion. This table holds 150,000 or so clones, more than 90% found once. Germline values: CDR1 SNHLY, CDR2 FYNNEI. Trimming stripped 5 bases from V and 6 bases from J, with 5 bases between. The CDR3 is 11 residues long. The chain employs TRBV2 and TRBJ1-5; D gene uncertain. The sample was peripheral blood, taken on day 0 of AZD1222 vaccination. The source is an adult in good health. In DNA form, the CDR3 reads TGTGCCAGCAGTATGGGTCAGCCCCAGCATTTT. It is translated as CASSMGQPQHF.